Included here is one T cell receptor beta chain sequence, with context. The PCR had 60 Vbeta and 13 Jbeta primers. Measured with immunoSEQ multiplex PCR; TCRdb has only the in-frame clones, and not every one. The table records around 200,000 clones, 75% to 85% of them present only once. The entry originates in a study of cytomegalovirus exposure and HLA in healthy donors. This CDR3 has 19 residues. Germline lookup yields CDR1 PRHDT and CDR2 FYEKMQ (reference sequence). Unmatched junction bases numbered 11, after V lost 2 bases and J lost 3 bases. Sample: PBMCs. The rearrangement uses TRBV13 and TRBJ2-3; 13 nucleotides align to TRBD2. This TCR derives from a girl aged 2 to 9 in good health and CMV-seropositive. The CDR3 DNA is TGTGCCAGCAGCTTAACACCCCCTCGGACTAGCGGGAGAACAGATACGCAGTATTTT. Translating it yields CASSLTPPRTSGRTDTQYF.